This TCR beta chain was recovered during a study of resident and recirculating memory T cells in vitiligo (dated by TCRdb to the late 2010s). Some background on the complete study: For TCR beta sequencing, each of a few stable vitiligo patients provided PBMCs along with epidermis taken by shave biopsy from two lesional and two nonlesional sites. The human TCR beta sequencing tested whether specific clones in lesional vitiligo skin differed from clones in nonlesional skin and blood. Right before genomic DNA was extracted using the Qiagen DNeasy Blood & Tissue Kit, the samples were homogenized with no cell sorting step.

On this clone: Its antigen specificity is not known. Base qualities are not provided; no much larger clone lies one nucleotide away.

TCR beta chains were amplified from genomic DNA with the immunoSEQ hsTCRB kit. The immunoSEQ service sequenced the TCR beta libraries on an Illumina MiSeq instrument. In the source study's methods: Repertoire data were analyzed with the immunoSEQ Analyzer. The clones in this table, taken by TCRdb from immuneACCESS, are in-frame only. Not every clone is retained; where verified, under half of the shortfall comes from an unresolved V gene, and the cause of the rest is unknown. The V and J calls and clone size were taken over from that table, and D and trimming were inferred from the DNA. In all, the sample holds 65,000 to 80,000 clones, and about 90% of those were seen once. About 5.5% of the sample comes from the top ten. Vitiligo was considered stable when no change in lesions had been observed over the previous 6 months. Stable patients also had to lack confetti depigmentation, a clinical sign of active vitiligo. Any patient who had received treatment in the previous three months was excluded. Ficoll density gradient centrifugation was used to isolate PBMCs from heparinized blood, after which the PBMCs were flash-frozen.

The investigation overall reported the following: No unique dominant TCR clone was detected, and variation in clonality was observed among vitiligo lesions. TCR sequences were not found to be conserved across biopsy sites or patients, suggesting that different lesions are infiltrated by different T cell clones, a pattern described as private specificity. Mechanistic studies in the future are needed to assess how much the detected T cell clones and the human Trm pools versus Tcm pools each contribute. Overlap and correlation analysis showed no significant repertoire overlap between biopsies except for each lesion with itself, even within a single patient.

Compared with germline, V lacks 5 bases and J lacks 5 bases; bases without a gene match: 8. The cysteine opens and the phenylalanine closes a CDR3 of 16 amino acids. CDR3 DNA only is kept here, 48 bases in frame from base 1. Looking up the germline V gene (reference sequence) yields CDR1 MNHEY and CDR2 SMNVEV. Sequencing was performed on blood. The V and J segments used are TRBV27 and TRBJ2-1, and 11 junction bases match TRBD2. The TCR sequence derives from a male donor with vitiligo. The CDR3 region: CASSRIAGGPDNEQFF. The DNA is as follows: TGTGCCAGCAGTCGTATAGCGGGAGGGCCGGACAATGAGCAGTTCTTC.